Below, 6 T cell receptor beta chains from the same sample are listed, as sequenced in a study of T-cell reconstitution after alpha-beta-depleted transplantation in children (dated by TCRdb to about 2016). Library method: PCR. This sample was sequenced with an Illumina HiSeq 2500. Molecular barcoding was employed in the preparation of TCR libraries, with unique molecular identifiers being used to normalize TCRbeta repertoire quantification. TCRdb applied fastp at Q25 and MiXCR to the public reads, then kept only in-frame beta chains. Identical CDR3 proteins give one entry, which carries the most common genes and DNA. The sample table lists around 580,000 distinct CDR3 sequences, 25% to 30% of them with a count of one. 30% to 40% of the sample goes to the ten largest clones. In the paper's terms, the treatment or condition label means: allogeneic hematopoietic cell transplantation with graft depleted of TCRalphabeta T cells and CD19 B cells.

The specimen was PBMCs, collected before TCRalphabeta/CD19-depleted stem cell transplant. Source of these receptors: a boy under two years old with Wiskott-Aldrich syndrome, due to receive a stem cell transplant.

This chain links TRBV7-2 with TRBJ2-7, with 8 bases that match TRBD2. CDR1 is SGHTA and CDR2 is FQGNSA in the germline V gene. This CDR3 is built from 16 residues. Trimming cost V 1 base and J 2 bases; bases outside gene matches: 7. CDR3 bases: TGTGCCAGCAGCTTAGGGCCGGGACTAGGGGCCTACGAGCAGTACTTC. Its protein product is CASSLGPGLGAYEQYF.

The chain employs TRBV5-1 and TRBJ2-7; D ambiguous. The CDR3 runs 13 residues. Trimming removed 2 bases at V and 5 bases at J, with 11 bases between. Germline V gene lookup returns CDR1 SGHRS and CDR2 YFSETQ. This chain's CDR3 is CASSLGQADEQYF. CDR3 in DNA: TGCGCCAGCAGCTTAGGGCAGGCTGACGAGCAGTACTTC.

In this sample, this clonotype turned up many times. This chain uses TRBV20-1 with TRBJ2-1, with D possibly TRBD2 on 6 matching bases. The germline V gene has CDR1 DFQATT and CDR2 SNEGSKA (reference sequence). V was cut by 3 bases and J by 0 bases, with 6 bases left in between. The CDR3 consists of 13 residues. CDR3 sequence reads: CSASGSSYNEQFF. For the CDR3, the DNA is TGCAGTGCTAGCGGGAGCTCCTACAATGAGCAGTTCTTC.

This clonotype was seen more than once but under ten times. The chain couples TRBV7-2 to TRBJ2-2; 8 bases line up with TRBD1. The V gene's germline CDR1 is SGHTA and CDR2 FQGNSA. The CDR3 is 15 residues long. Unmatched junction bases numbered 6, after V lost 3 bases and J lost 6 bases. CDR3 coding DNA: TGTGCCAGCAGCTTCTGGACAGGGTTTTCCGGGGAGCTGTTTTTT. Protein sequence: CASSFWTGFSGELFF. The full variable domain, completed using reference TRBV7-2 and TRBJ2-2, is GAGVSQSPSNKVTEKGKDVELRCDPISGHTALYWYRQSLGQGLEFLIYFQGNSAPDKSGLPSDRFSAERTGGSVSTLTIQRTQQEDSAVYLCASSFWTGFSGELFFGEGSRLTVL.

The chain carries TRBV5-1 and TRBJ2-1, with 12 bases lining up with TRBD2. This CDR3 has 18 residues. J lost 1 base, V lost 2 bases, and 7 bases had no gene match. CDR1 and CDR2 from the germline V gene are SGHRS and YFSETQ. The CDR3: CASSFPSGRARSYNEQFF. The CDR3 DNA reads TGCGCCAGCAGCTTTCCTAGCGGGAGGGCAAGGTCCTACAATGAGCAGTTCTTC.

The rearrangement uses TRBV29-1 and TRBJ2-1, with 9 bases fitting TRBD1. This CDR3 has 14 residues. The ends lost 1 base at V and 6 bases at J; junction bases unmatched: 4. Germline CDR1 is SQVTM and CDR2 is ANQGSEA. The CDR3 protein is CSVEVPGQGNEQFF. The DNA of the CDR3 is TGCAGCGTTGAAGTACCGGGACAGGGCAATGAGCAGTTCTTC.